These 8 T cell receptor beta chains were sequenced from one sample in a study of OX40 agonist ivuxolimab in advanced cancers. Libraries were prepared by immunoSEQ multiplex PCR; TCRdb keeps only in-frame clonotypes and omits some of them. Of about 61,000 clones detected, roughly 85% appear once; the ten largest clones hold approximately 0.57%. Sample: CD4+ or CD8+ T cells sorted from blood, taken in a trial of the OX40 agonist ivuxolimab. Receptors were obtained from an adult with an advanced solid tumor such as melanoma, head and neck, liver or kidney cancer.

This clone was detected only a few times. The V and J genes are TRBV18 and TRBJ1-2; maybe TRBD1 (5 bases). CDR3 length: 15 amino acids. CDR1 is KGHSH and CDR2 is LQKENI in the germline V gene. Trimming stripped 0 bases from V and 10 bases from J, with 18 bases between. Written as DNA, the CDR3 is TGTGCCAGCTCACCACCGTGGGACTCCGGCCCGGACTACACCTTC. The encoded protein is CASSPPWDSGPDYTF.

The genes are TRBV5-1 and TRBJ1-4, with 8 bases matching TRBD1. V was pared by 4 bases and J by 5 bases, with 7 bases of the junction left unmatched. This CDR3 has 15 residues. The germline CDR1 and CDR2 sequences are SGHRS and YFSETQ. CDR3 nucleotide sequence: TGCGCCAGCAGCCCACGACAGGGGACGAATGAAAAACTGTTTTTT. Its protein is CASSPRQGTNEKLFF.

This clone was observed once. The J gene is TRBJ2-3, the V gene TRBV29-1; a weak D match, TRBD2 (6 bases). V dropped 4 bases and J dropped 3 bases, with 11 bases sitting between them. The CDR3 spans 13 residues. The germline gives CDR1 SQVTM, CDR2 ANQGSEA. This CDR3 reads CSVGEDPTDTQYF. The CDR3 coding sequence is TGCAGCGTTGGGGAGGATCCTACAGATACGCAGTATTTT.

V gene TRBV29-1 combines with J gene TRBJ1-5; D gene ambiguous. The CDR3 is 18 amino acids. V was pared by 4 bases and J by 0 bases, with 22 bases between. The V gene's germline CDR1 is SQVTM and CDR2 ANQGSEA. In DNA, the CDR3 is TGCAGCGTTGGGGATCTGGCCATCAAGTTTAATAGCAATCAGCCCCAGCATTTT. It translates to CSVGDLAIKFNSNQPQHF.

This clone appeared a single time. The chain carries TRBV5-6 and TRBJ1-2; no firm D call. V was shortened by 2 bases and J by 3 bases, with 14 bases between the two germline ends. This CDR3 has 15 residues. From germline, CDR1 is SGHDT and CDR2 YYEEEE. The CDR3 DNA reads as TGTGCCAGCAGCTTTTGGGTTCAGATGGACTATGGCTACACCTTC. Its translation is CASSFWVQMDYGYTF.

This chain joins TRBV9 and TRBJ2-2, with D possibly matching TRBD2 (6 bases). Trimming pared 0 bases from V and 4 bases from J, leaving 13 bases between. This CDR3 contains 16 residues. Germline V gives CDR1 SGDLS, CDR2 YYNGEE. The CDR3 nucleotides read TGTGCCAGCAGCGTAGGACCTAGCGTGAGCACCGGGGAGCTGTTTTTT. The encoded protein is CASSVGPSVSTGELFF. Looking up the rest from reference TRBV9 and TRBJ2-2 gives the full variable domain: DSGVTQTPKHLITATGQRVTLRCSPRSGDLSVYWYQQSLDQGLQFLIQYYNGEERAKGNILERFSAQQFPDLHSELNLSSLELGDSALYFCASSVGPSVSTGELFFGEGSRLTVL.

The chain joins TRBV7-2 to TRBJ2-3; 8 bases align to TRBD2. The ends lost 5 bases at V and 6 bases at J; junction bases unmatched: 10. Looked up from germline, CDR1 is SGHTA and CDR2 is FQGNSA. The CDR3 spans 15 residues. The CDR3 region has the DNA TGTGCCAGCAGCAAATCAGCGGGAGCTGGGGATACGCAGTATTTT. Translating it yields CASSKSAGAGDTQYF.

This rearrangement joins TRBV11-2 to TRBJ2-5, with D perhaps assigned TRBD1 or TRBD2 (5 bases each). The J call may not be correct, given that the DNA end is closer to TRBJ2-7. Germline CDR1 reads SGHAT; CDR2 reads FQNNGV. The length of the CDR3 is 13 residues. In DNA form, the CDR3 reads TGTGCCAGCAGCTTAGATTCAGGGAGCGAGCAGTACTTC. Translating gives CASSLDSGSEQYF.